A single sample gave rise to the 32 T cell receptor beta chains below, sequenced in a study of blood T cell repertoires in COVID-19. The assay was immunoSEQ multiplex PCR, and TCRdb's table has in-frame clones only and misses some. In the table there are 500,000 to 600,000 clones, roughly nine tenths of which are singletons. The source material was peripheral blood. These receptors came from a woman aged 45-65 years with COVID-19, enrolled during active disease.

A few counts support this clone. V gene TRBV7-6 combines with J gene TRBJ1-6, with TRBD1 matching 9 bases. The germline CDR1 and CDR2 sequences are SGHVS and FNYEAQ. This CDR3 region has 17 residues. Trimming cost V 1 base and J 9 bases; bases outside gene matches: 10. The CDR3 DNA reads TGTGCCAGCAGCTTAGGGTCGAGCGGGACAGGGTCTTCACCCCTCCACTTT. As protein: CASSLGSSGTGSSPLHF.

The CDR3 protein is CASSAGTSGGHYHYNEQFF. DNA of the CDR3: TGTGCCAGCAGCGCGGGGACTAGCGGGGGCCACTACCACTACAATGAGCAGTTCTTC. The chain is built from TRBV9 and TRBJ2-1; 14 bases fit TRBD2. With V trimmed by 3 bases and J by 3 bases, 11 bases remained unmatched. Germline V gives CDR1 SGDLS, CDR2 YYNGEE. This CDR3 region has 19 residues.

This chain connects TRBV7-3 to TRBJ1-2, with no clear D. The V gene lost 2 bases and the J gene lost 8 bases, with 15 bases spanning the gap. The CDR3 length is 14 residues. Germline V gene data show CDR1 as SGHTA and CDR2 as FQGTGA. The CDR3 DNA follows: TGTGCCAGCAGCTTATGGTCCCCAGAGAGGGGCTACACCTTC. It is translated as CASSLWSPERGYTF.

The J gene is TRBJ2-3, the V gene TRBV19, with 9 bases aligning to TRBD2. Germline loops: CDR1 LNHDA, CDR2 SQIVND (reference sequence). This CDR3 comprises 15 residues. V trimming: 9 bases; J trimming: 1 base; junction bases outside the gene matches: 8. CDR3 loop: CASLSKRGGTDTQYF. The CDR3 nucleotides read TGTGCCAGCCTCTCCAAGCGGGGGGGCACAGATACGCAGTATTTT.

The rearrangement joins TRBV30 to TRBJ1-1; possibly TRBD1 for D (6 bases). The germline V and J ends were trimmed by 3 bases and 5 bases, with 13 bases remaining between them. The CDR3 consists of 13 residues. Germline values: CDR1 GTSNPN, CDR2 SVGIG (reference sequence). The CDR3 region is CAWSGGGATEAFF. In nucleotides, the CDR3 is TGTGCCTGGAGCGGGGGGGGCGCGACTGAAGCTTTCTTT.

V and J are TRBV21-1 and TRBJ1-5; the table's D gene call, TRBD1, was not cross checked with the DNA. TRBV21-1 is a listed pseudogene. CDR3 length equals 19 residues. The CDR3 DNA reads TGTGCCAGCAGCAAAACAAGAGACAGGGGGAGCTATAGCAATCAGCCCCAGCATTTT. This codes for CASSKTRDRGSYSNQPQHF.

The chain recombines TRBV29-1 with TRBJ2-3; TRBD1 is a possible D gene (6 bases). The V end lost 3 bases, the J end lost 5 bases, and 12 bases lay between the germline ends. CDR1 SQVTM and CDR2 ANQGSEA come from the germline V gene. CDR3 length: 13 residues. The DNA for the CDR3 is TGCAGCGTTGATGGACAGACCGGAGATACGCAGTATTTT. This sequence encodes CSVDGQTGDTQYF.

The chain couples TRBV6-5 to TRBJ2-1, with a tentative D call TRBD1 (5 bases). Germline CDR1 reads MNHEY; CDR2 reads SVGAGI. Trimming shortened V by 8 bases and J by 8 bases, and 13 bases separated the two germline ends. The CDR3 is 12 amino acids. CDR3 DNA sequence: TGTGCCAGCCAAAGGGGCGTCCATGAGCAGTTCTTC. This codes for CASQRGVHEQFF.

V usage is TRBV12-5 and J usage is TRBJ2-7; 12 nucleotides agree with TRBD1. V gave up 7 bases and J gave up 5 bases; unmatched junction bases: 12. Germline lookup yields CDR1 LGHNT and CDR2 FRNRAP. The CDR3 spans 16 residues. The CDR3 DNA reads as TGTGCTAGTGCCCCGGGACAGGGGGCGTTGGTCCACGAGCAGTACTTC. Translated, it gives CASAPGQGALVHEQYF.

This chain links TRBV10-3 with TRBJ2-1, with 10 bases matching TRBD2. The CDR3 covers 14 residues. The V gene's germline CDR1 is ENHRY and CDR2 SYGVKD. V shed 7 bases, J shed 3 bases, and the junction held 3 bases outside the gene matches. The CDR3 region is CAIIASGGYNEQFF. CDR3 in DNA: TGTGCCATCATTGCTAGCGGGGGCTACAATGAGCAGTTCTTC.

The J gene is TRBJ1-5, the V gene TRBV7-2; D unresolved. Germline V gene data show CDR1 as SGHTA and CDR2 as FQGNSA. The CDR3 has 14 residues. Trimming shortened V by 4 bases and J by 6 bases, and 13 bases separated the two germline ends. CDR3 in DNA: TGTGCCAGCAGCTCCTATACTTCAGGTCAGCCCCAGCATTTT. This encodes CASSSYTSGQPQHF.

In nucleotides, the CDR3 is TGTGCCTGGGTCGACAGGAGGAACACTGAAGCTTTCTTT. Amino acid sequence: CAWVDRRNTEAFF. The chain links TRBV30 to TRBJ1-1; TRBD1 is a possible D gene (6 bases). The germline gives CDR1 GTSNPN, CDR2 SVGIG (reference sequence). The CDR3 runs to 13 residues. V was shortened by 5 bases and J by 1 base, with 11 bases between the two germline ends.

The CDR3 loop reads CASSQGDYGYTF. For the CDR3, the DNA is TGTGCCAGCAGTCAGGGGGACTATGGCTACACCTTC. J is TRBJ1-2 and V is TRBV6-6; 7 positions agree with TRBD1. This CDR3 is built from 12 residues. Germline CDR1 is MNHNY and CDR2 is SVGAGI (reference sequence). V lost 5 bases to trimming and J lost 3 bases; unmatched junction nucleotides: 0.

V and J are TRBV5-1 and TRBJ2-2, with 12 nucleotides matching TRBD2. In germline, CDR1 is SGHRS, CDR2 YFSETQ. V trimming: 0 bases; J trimming: 6 bases; junction bases outside the gene matches: 3. This CDR3 spans 16 amino acids. CDR3 sequence reads: CASSLASGGAPGELFF. Here the CDR3 DNA reads TGCGCCAGCAGCTTGGCTAGCGGGGGGGCCCCCGGGGAGCTGTTTTTT.

Concerning this clone: At one of its ends the junction is not consistent with the germline gene, which may arise from a read error. V is TRBV7-2 and J is TRBJ2-5; 10 nucleotides align to TRBD2. CDR3 length equals 13 residues. Germline-derived CDR1 and CDR2 are SGHTA and FQGNSA. The CDR3 protein is CASSIAGGETQYF. In DNA form, the CDR3 reads TGTGCCAGCAGCATAGCGGGGGGAGAGACCCAGTACTTC.

The chain has TRBV30 and TRBJ1-2; 7 positions agree with TRBD1. Germline CDR1 is GTSNPN and CDR2 is SVGIG (reference sequence). There are 13 residues in the CDR3. V dropped 3 bases and J dropped 8; count of bases not matched to a gene: 9. The CDR3 DNA is TGTGCCTGGAGAGAGAGGGGGCTGTGGGGCTACACCTTC. Its protein product is CAWRERGLWGYTF.

The genes are TRBV5-1 and TRBJ1-4; no reliable D call. Germline loops: CDR1 SGHRS, CDR2 YFSETQ. Trimming took 4 bases from V and 6 from J, leaving 10 bases between them. The CDR3 has 13 amino acids. The CDR3 region has the DNA TGCGCCAGCAGCCTAAGGACTGATGAAAAACTGTTTTTT. Protein: CASSLRTDEKLFF.

This chain connects TRBV19 to TRBJ2-1; 11 nucleotides align to TRBD2. The CDR3 length is 18 residues. V was clipped by 7 bases and J by 2 bases; unmatched bases: 13. Germline CDR1 and CDR2: LNHDA and SQIVND (reference sequence). The CDR3 is CASTPLAGGHTPYNEQFF. CDR3 sequence (DNA): TGTGCCAGTACCCCTCTAGCGGGGGGACACACCCCCTACAATGAGCAGTTCTTC. Full variable domain (rest looked up from reference TRBV19 and TRBJ2-1): DGGITQSPKYLFRKEGQNVTLSCEQNLNHDAMYWYRQDPGQGLRLIYYSQIVNDFQKGDIAEGYSVSREKKESFPLTVTSAQKNPTAFYLCASTPLAGGHTPYNEQFFGPGTRLTVL.

The chain uses TRBV28 and TRBJ1-2; D possibly corresponds to TRBD1 (6 bases). The length of the CDR3 is 13 residues. CDR1 and CDR2 (germline): MDHEN, SYDVKM. V was cut by 3 bases and J by 5 bases, with 10 bases left in between. The CDR3 is CASSFGQPYGYTF. The CDR3 DNA follows: TGTGCCAGCAGTTTCGGACAGCCTTATGGCTACACCTTC.

The chain couples TRBV5-6 to TRBJ2-5, with 9 positions matching TRBD2. Germline CDR1 reads SGHDT; CDR2 reads YYEEEE. The CDR3 totals 11 residues. V gave up 6 bases and J gave up 10 bases; unmatched junction bases: 4. The CDR3 region has the DNA TGTGCCAGCACCCGCGGGGGGGACCAGTACTTC. Protein sequence: CASTRGGDQYF.

A single count supports this clone. J is TRBJ1-2 and V is TRBV6-5, with TRBD1 matching 7 bases. This CDR3 contains 14 residues. J was trimmed by 0 bases and V by 6 bases; bases with no gene match: 4. Per the germline V gene, CDR1 is MNHEY and CDR2 is SVGAGI. The CDR3 region has the DNA TGTGCCAGCAGCCTCGGGACAGCTAACTATGGCTACACCTTC. This translates into CASSLGTANYGYTF.

There are a few counts of this clone. The rearrangement links TRBV7-6 to TRBJ1-1; D unresolved. Trimming removed 5 bases from V and 1 base from J, with 8 bases in between. Germline CDR1 SGHVS, CDR2 FNYEAQ. This CDR3 contains 13 residues. The CDR3 loop is CASSAGGNTEAFF. As DNA, the CDR3 is TGTGCCAGCAGCGCGGGCGGGAACACTGAAGCTTTCTTT.

The rearrangement joins TRBV2 to TRBJ2-7; 8 bases match TRBD1. The length of the CDR3 is 15 residues. V lost 8 bases to trimming and J lost 4 bases; unmatched junction nucleotides: 13. Germline loops: CDR1 SNHLY, CDR2 FYNNEI. The CDR3 nucleotides are TGTGCCAGCGCCGACCGGACAGGGCGACGGTACGAGCAGTACTTC. Its translation is CASADRTGRRYEQYF. The variable domain in full, with the rest retrieved from reference TRBV2 and TRBJ2-7, is EPEVTQTPSHQVTQMGQEVILRCVPISNHLYFYWYRQILGQKVEFLVSFYNNEISEKSEIFDDQFSVERPDGSNFTLKIRSTKLEDSAMYFCASADRTGRRYEQYFGPGTRLTVT.

This clone was seen more than once but under ten times. CDR3 loop: CASSASSGGYTDTQYF. The CDR3 DNA follows: TGTGCCAGCAGCGCCTCCAGCGGGGGTTACACAGATACGCAGTATTTT. The chain joins TRBV9 to TRBJ2-3; 8 bases agree with TRBD2. Unmatched junction bases numbered 8, after V lost 3 bases and J lost 2 bases. The CDR3 is 16 residues long. From germline, CDR1 is SGDLS and CDR2 YYNGEE.

The chain joins TRBV27 to TRBJ2-3; 7 positions match TRBD2. CDR3 length: 16 amino acids. Germline values: CDR1 MNHEY, CDR2 SMNVEV (reference sequence). The ends lost 1 base at V and 4 bases at J; junction bases unmatched: 8. CDR3 loop: CASSLFSLAEADTQYF. The CDR3 DNA follows: TGTGCCAGCAGTTTATTCTCCCTAGCGGAGGCAGATACGCAGTATTTT.

The chain has TRBV24-1 and TRBJ1-2; D gene uncertain. Germline values: CDR1 KGHDR, CDR2 SFDVKD. With 9 bases removed from V and 4 bases from J, the gap between germline ends came to 5 bases. The CDR3 spans 10 residues. The CDR3 DNA reads TGTGCCACCGAACTCTATGGCTACACCTTC. It is translated as CATELYGYTF.

CDR3 in amino acids: CASSYLDSLVAEQYF. CDR3 DNA sequence: TGTGCCAGCAGTTACTTGGACAGTTTAGTCGCCGAGCAGTACTTC. V is TRBV6-6 and J is TRBJ2-7; maybe TRBD1 (6 bases). Germline V gives CDR1 MNHNY, CDR2 SVGAGI (reference sequence). This CDR3 has 15 amino acids. Trimming shortened V by 1 base and J by 6 bases, and 16 bases separated the two germline ends.

The genes are TRBV12-3 or TRBV12-4 and TRBJ1-1, with 8 bases fitting TRBD1. There are 13 residues in the CDR3. The ends lost 7 bases at V and 6 bases at J; junction bases unmatched: 7. The DNA of the CDR3 is TGTGCCAGCAACGGACAGGGTGGTGCTGAAGCTTTCTTT. Translating it yields CASNGQGGAEAFF.

Concerning this clone itself: Other DNA sequences within the sample encode an identical CDR3. The rearrangement uses TRBV5-1 and TRBJ2-7, with D unresolved. CDR3 length: 12 residues. V lost 1 base and J lost 2, with 4 bases in between. Germline CDR1 SGHRS, CDR2 YFSETQ. CDR3 loop: CASSLPAYEQYF. CDR3 in DNA: TGCGCCAGCAGCTTGCCTGCCTACGAGCAGTACTTC.

The chain joins TRBV5-1 to TRBJ1-5, with 10 bases matching TRBD1. CDR3 length: 17 residues. The V gene's germline CDR1 is SGHRS and CDR2 YFSETQ. With 0 bases clipped from V and 6 bases from J, the junction kept 9 bases outside the gene matches. In nucleotides, the CDR3 is TGCGCCAGCAGCTTGGAGCCGGGACAGGGGACGGGTCAGCCCCAGCATTTT. This translates into CASSLEPGQGTGQPQHF.

The chain uses TRBV7-2 and TRBJ1-2; a weak D match, TRBD1 (5 bases). V lost 2 bases, J lost 4 bases, and 11 bases lay in between. Germline values: CDR1 SGHTA, CDR2 FQGNSA. The CDR3 is 14 amino acids. Here the CDR3 reads CASSLRRGLYGYTF. In DNA form, the CDR3 reads TGTGCCAGCAGCTTAAGGAGGGGCCTCTATGGCTACACCTTC.

The genes are TRBV19 and TRBJ1-2, with TRBD1 identical over 9 bases. The germline V gene has CDR1 LNHDA and CDR2 SQIVND (reference sequence). Losses at the gene ends were 6 bases for V and 5 bases for J; bases not matched to a gene: 13. The CDR3 runs to 16 residues. The CDR3 sequence: CASSPYKRTGEYGYTF. The CDR3 DNA is TGTGCCAGTAGCCCCTACAAGAGGACAGGGGAATATGGCTACACCTTC. The full variable domain, with the rest looked up from reference TRBV19 and TRBJ1-2, is DGGITQSPKYLFRKEGQNVTLSCEQNLNHDAMYWYRQDPGQGLRLIYYSQIVNDFQKGDIAEGYSVSREKKESFPLTVTSAQKNPTAFYLCASSPYKRTGEYGYTFGSGTRLTVV.